Below, 30 T cell receptor beta chains from the same sample are listed, as sequenced in a study of blood T cell repertoires in COVID-19. Clones were sequenced by immunoSEQ multiplex PCR, and TCRdb holds only the in-frame ones, with some missing. The table shows some 120,000 clones, with about four fifths occurring only once. Material: peripheral blood. These receptors were obtained from a man aged 55 to 70 with acute or convalescent COVID-19.

This clone was recorded once. V usage is TRBV24-1 and J usage is TRBJ2-1; 13 positions match TRBD2. V lost 5 bases, J lost 8 bases, and 8 bases stayed unmatched. The CDR3 runs to 16 residues. Germline CDR1 reads KGHDR; CDR2 reads SFDVKD. CDR3 bases: TGTGCCACCAGTGGTCGACTAGCGGGAGGAGGGGATGAGCAGTTCTTC. Translated: CATSGRLAGGGDEQFF.

This chain uses TRBV2 with TRBJ2-7; no firm D call. Germline V CDR1 and CDR2: SNHLY, FYNNEI. CDR3 length: 13 amino acids. V gave up 2 bases and J gave up 4 bases, with 9 bases separating them. This CDR3 reads CASSESPAYEQYF. The CDR3, as DNA: TGTGCCAGCAGTGAATCCCCAGCGTACGAGCAGTACTTC. The full variable domain, in which reference TRBV2 and TRBJ2-7 provide the parts outside the CDR3, is EPEVTQTPSHQVTQMGQEVILRCVPISNHLYFYWYRQILGQKVEFLVSFYNNEISEKSEIFDDQFSVERPDGSNFTLKIRSTKLEDSAMYFCASSESPAYEQYFGPGTRLTVT.

The CDR3 DNA reads TGTGCCAGCAGCCCCCCTGGCGGATCCTACGAGCAGTACTTC. Translation gives CASSPPGGSYEQYF. The rearrangement uses TRBV2 and TRBJ2-7; D is undetermined. V was shortened by 6 bases and J by 1 base, with 13 bases between the two germline ends. Germline loops: CDR1 SNHLY, CDR2 FYNNEI. There are 14 residues in the CDR3.

The chain joins TRBV5-1 to TRBJ2-1; 7 nucleotides align to TRBD1. The trim removed 0 bases at V and 5 bases at J, leaving 5 bases unmatched. The CDR3 contains 15 residues. The germline gives CDR1 SGHRS, CDR2 YFSETQ. The CDR3 spells CASSLVPDRDNEQFF. Here the CDR3 DNA reads TGCGCCAGCAGCTTGGTCCCCGACAGGGACAATGAGCAGTTCTTC.

This chain uses TRBV6-5 with TRBJ2-3; TRBD2 aligns across 9 bases. Germline V gene data show CDR1 as MNHEY and CDR2 as SVGAGI. The CDR3 runs 15 residues. The V and J ends lost 4 bases and 2 bases, in that order; junction bases with no gene match: 4. This CDR3 is CASSWGGRVTDTQYF. The DNA of the CDR3 is TGTGCCAGCAGTTGGGGCGGGAGGGTCACAGATACGCAGTATTTT.

The rearrangement links TRBV18 to TRBJ2-2; D not resolved. The CDR3 consists of 16 residues. Germline V gene sequence: CDR1 KGHSH, CDR2 LQKENI. Deletions cut 0 bases from V and 5 bases from J, with 13 bases between. As DNA, the CDR3 is TGTGCCAGCTCACCACCGGGCAGTCTCAGGACCGGGGAGCTGTTTTTT. Its translation is CASSPPGSLRTGELFF.

This clone was observed a few times. V usage is TRBV5-1 and J usage is TRBJ1-2; D is uncertain. The CDR3 is made up of 15 amino acids. Germline values: CDR1 SGHRS, CDR2 YFSETQ. Between the trimmed V and J ends, which lost 4 bases and 3 bases, there was a span of 16 bases. Here the CDR3 reads CASSTLTGSDYGYTF. CDR3 bases: TGCGCCAGCAGCACGCTGACGGGTTCCGACTATGGCTACACCTTC.

This chain connects TRBV19 to TRBJ2-2, with D maybe TRBD1 (5 bases). CDR1 LNHDA and CDR2 SQIVND come from the germline V gene (reference sequence). Trimming took off 3 bases at V and 2 bases at J, with 7 bases between the two ends. The CDR3 runs to 14 residues. CDR3: CASSIQGNTGELFF. CDR3 DNA: TGTGCCAGTAGTATTCAGGGAAACACCGGGGAGCTGTTTTTT.

This clone turned up a few times. J is TRBJ2-1 and V is TRBV7-3, with 9 positions matching TRBD2. Per the germline V gene, CDR1 is SGHTA and CDR2 is FQGTGA. J was trimmed by 7 bases and V by 5 bases; bases with no gene match: 12. CDR3 size: 16 residues. The CDR3 region is CASSPSGGRHGNEQFF. As DNA, the CDR3 is TGTGCCAGCAGCCCCAGCGGGGGGCGTCATGGGAATGAGCAGTTCTTC.

The rearrangement joins TRBV14 to TRBJ2-3; 15 bases map to TRBD2. CDR1 and CDR2 (germline): SGHDN, FVKESK. This CDR3 has 16 amino acids. The trim removed 11 bases at V and 7 bases at J, leaving 13 bases unmatched. CDR3 amino acids: CAFLGGLAGGTYTQYF. CDR3 DNA: TGTGCCTTCCTCGGGGGACTAGCGGGAGGCACTTATACGCAGTATTTT.

This chain connects TRBV18 to TRBJ1-2; tentatively, D is TRBD1 (6 bases). V lost 6 bases and J lost 4, with 18 bases in between. The CDR3 is 15 amino acids. From germline, CDR1 is KGHSH and CDR2 LQKENI. The CDR3 DNA follows: TGTGCCAGCTCCGCCTTGCAGGGGCGCACCTATGGCTACACCTTC. Translated, it gives CASSALQGRTYGYTF.

This clone was counted between two and nine times. The gene calls are TRBV19 and TRBJ2-2; 8 bases match TRBD2. CDR1 and CDR2 from the germline V gene are LNHDA and SQIVND (reference sequence). The CDR3 consists of 15 residues. Unmatched junction bases numbered 5, after V lost 6 bases and J lost 2 bases. The CDR3 is CASSPLADNTGELFF. The CDR3 DNA sequence: TGTGCCAGTAGCCCACTAGCGGATAACACCGGGGAGCTGTTTTTT.

The V call is TRBV4-2, the J call TRBJ2-3; no definite D call. The CDR3 totals 18 residues. V shed 0 bases and J shed 0 bases, with 16 bases lying between them. Germline CDR1 reads LGHNA; CDR2 reads YNFKEQ. The CDR3 nucleotides are TGTGCCAGCAGCCAAGAACGTCCCCGGTACCTTAGCACAGATACGCAGTATTTT. Translating it yields CASSQERPRYLSTDTQYF.

The V and J genes are TRBV3-1 (or the pseudogene TRBV3-2) and TRBJ2-7; maybe TRBD1 (6 bases). The CDR3 is made up of 11 amino acids. Germline-derived CDR1 and CDR2 are LGHDT and YNNKEL (reference sequence). V lost 2 bases to trimming and J lost 13 bases, with 12 bases between them. DNA of the CDR3: TGTGCCAGCAGCCAATTCAGGGGCCTCTACTTC. Translating gives CASSQFRGLYF.

This clone was recorded a few times. This sequence joins TRBV6-6 and TRBJ2-7; 7 bases match TRBD2. Unmatched junction bases numbered 10, after V lost 2 bases and J lost 3 bases. This CDR3 region has 16 residues. In germline, CDR1 is MNHNY, CDR2 SVGAGI (reference sequence). CDR3 amino acids: CASSYGLRLADYEQYF. The CDR3, as DNA: TGTGCCAGCAGTTACGGTCTGCGTCTAGCGGACTACGAGCAGTACTTC.

The V call is TRBV21-1, the J call TRBJ2-4; the table's D call TRBD2 went unverified against the DNA. TRBV21-1 is recorded as a pseudogene. CDR3 size: 20 residues. CDR3: CASSMMDRDYYSQAKNIQYF. CDR3 nucleotide sequence: TGTGCCAGCAGCATGATGGACCGGGACTATTACTCCCAAGCCAAAAACATTCAGTACTTC.

This chain links TRBV5-1 with TRBJ1-6; weak D call: TRBD1 (5 bases). The CDR3 sequence is 14 residues long. Between the trimmed V and J ends, which lost 0 bases and 8 bases, there was a span of 9 bases. CDR1 is SGHRS and CDR2 is YFSETQ in the germline V gene. The CDR3 is CASSLGRGDSPLHF. CDR3 bases: TGCGCCAGCAGCTTGGGTCGGGGGGATTCACCCCTCCACTTT.

The CDR3 DNA is TGTGCCAGCAGCTTAGTCGGTAGCGGCCCCAATGAGCAGTTCTTC. Residues: CASSLVGSGPNEQFF. The rearrangement joins TRBV7-6 to TRBJ2-1, with D perhaps TRBD2 (6 bases). Germline CDR1 SGHVS, CDR2 FNYEAQ. The CDR3 covers 15 residues. V was pared by 1 base and J by 6 bases, with 13 bases between.

The chain links TRBV5-1 to TRBJ2-1; no clear D. V lost 0 bases to trimming and J lost 2 bases, with 9 bases between them. Germline values: CDR1 SGHRS, CDR2 YFSETQ. This CDR3 comprises 15 residues. CDR3 loop: CASSLEALAYNEQFF. CDR3 sequence (DNA): TGCGCCAGCAGCTTGGAGGCCCTAGCCTACAATGAGCAGTTCTTC.

This clone has only a few counts. V and J are TRBV3-1 (or the pseudogene TRBV3-2) and TRBJ1-3, with TRBD1 identical over 7 bases. J was trimmed by 2 bases and V by 4 bases; bases with no gene match: 11. Germline CDR1 reads LGHDT; CDR2 reads YNNKEL (reference sequence). The CDR3 covers 17 residues. The CDR3 DNA reads TGTGCCAGCAGCCCTCGTATCGGGACAGAAACTGGAAACACCATATATTTT. Protein product: CASSPRIGTETGNTIYF.

The CDR3 bases are TGTGCCTGGACGGGAGGTACAGGGCGTAGCACTGAAGCTTTCTTT. Its translation is CAWTGGTGRSTEAFF. The V and J genes are TRBV30 and TRBJ1-1; tentatively, D is TRBD1 (6 bases). Per the germline V gene, CDR1 is GTSNPN and CDR2 is SVGIG (reference sequence). The CDR3 runs to 15 residues. V was cut by 4 bases and J by 4 bases, with 19 bases left in between.

The gene calls are TRBV5-1 and TRBJ1-2; a weak D match, TRBD1 (5 bases). The CDR3 length is 13 residues. V was cut by 4 bases and J by 0 bases, with 7 bases left in between. Germline values: CDR1 SGHRS, CDR2 YFSETQ. CDR3 loop: CASSGAANYGYTF. The CDR3 coding sequence is TGCGCCAGCAGCGGGGCAGCTAACTATGGCTACACCTTC.

The V gene is TRBV7-8, the J gene TRBJ2-4; D is perhaps TRBD2 (7 bases). V lost 5 bases to trimming and J lost 6 bases, with 14 bases between them. This CDR3 spans 14 amino acids. Looked up from germline, CDR1 is SGHVS and CDR2 is FQNEAQ. The CDR3 protein is CASSPQGRANIQYF. In nucleotides, the CDR3 is TGTGCCAGCAGCCCCCAGGGGAGGGCAAACATTCAGTACTTC.

This clone was counted a few times. This sequence joins TRBV14 and TRBJ2-3, with a tentative D call TRBD2 (6 bases). V lost 1 base and J lost 1, with 6 bases in between. The CDR3 is 14 residues long. Germline V gives CDR1 SGHDN, CDR2 FVKESK. The chain's CDR3 is CASSQAGGTDTQYF. CDR3 sequence (DNA): TGTGCCAGCAGCCAAGCGGGAGGCACAGATACGCAGTATTTT.

The chain is built from TRBV6-6 and TRBJ2-3; D unclear. This CDR3 region has 13 residues. CDR1 and CDR2 from the germline V gene are MNHNY and SVGAGI (reference sequence). V was trimmed by 2 bases and J by 2 bases, leaving 5 bases between them. Here the CDR3 DNA reads TGTGCCAGCAGTTACCAGGACACAGATACGCAGTATTTT. It is translated as CASSYQDTDTQYF.

This sequence joins TRBV28 and TRBJ1-2, with 9 bases aligning to TRBD1. The germline gives CDR1 MDHEN, CDR2 SYDVKM. V shed 6 bases, J shed 2 bases, and the junction held 4 bases outside the gene matches. This CDR3 has 14 amino acids. CDR3 sequence reads: CASRHTGGNYGYTF. Here the CDR3 DNA reads TGTGCCAGCAGGCATACAGGGGGCAACTATGGCTACACCTTC.

J is TRBJ2-5 and V is TRBV14; D possibly corresponds to TRBD1 (5 bases). In germline, CDR1 is SGHDN, CDR2 FVKESK. The ends were cut back, 0 bases at V and 5 bases at J, with 19 bases in the middle. The CDR3 contains 17 residues. CDR3 protein: CASSQERQGAPPETQYF. The CDR3 DNA is TGTGCCAGCAGCCAAGAGCGGCAGGGCGCGCCTCCGGAGACCCAGTACTTC.

The rearrangement uses TRBV9 and TRBJ1-1; D call uncertain. V lost 0 bases, J lost 1 base, and 7 bases lay in between. The CDR3 covers 14 residues. The germline gives CDR1 SGDLS, CDR2 YYNGEE. CDR3 residues: CASSVGNRNTEAFF. Here the CDR3 DNA reads TGTGCCAGCAGCGTAGGAAACAGGAACACTGAAGCTTTCTTT. The full variable domain, completed using reference TRBV9 and TRBJ1-1, is DSGVTQTPKHLITATGQRVTLRCSPRSGDLSVYWYQQSLDQGLQFLIQYYNGEERAKGNILERFSAQQFPDLHSELNLSSLELGDSALYFCASSVGNRNTEAFFGQGTRLTVV.

This clone was recorded only once. A read error may account for a junction end that differs from germline. The chain has TRBV4-1 and TRBJ2-1, with D maybe TRBD1 (6 bases). From germline, CDR1 is MGHRA and CDR2 YSYEKL. This CDR3 spans 14 amino acids. The CDR3 spells CASSEEGLRTGKFF. For the CDR3, the DNA is TGCGCCAGCAGCGAAGAGGGTCTACGCACAGGGAAGTTCTTC.

This clone was observed once. The chain has TRBV4-1 and TRBJ1-5, with D possibly TRBD1 on 5 matching bases. V was cut by 3 bases and J by 0 bases, with 15 bases left in between. Per the germline V gene, CDR1 is MGHRA and CDR2 is YSYEKL. The CDR3 contains 17 residues. CDR3 protein: CASSHDLVTDSNQPQHF. The DNA for the CDR3 is TGCGCCAGCAGCCACGATCTTGTGACAGATAGCAATCAGCCCCAGCATTTT.